The 16 T cell receptor beta chains below were found in one sample sequenced in a study of blood T cell repertoires in COVID-19. The table came from immunoSEQ multiplex PCR; TCRdb's copy has only in-frame clones and leaves some out. This table has about 230,000 clones, 80% to 90% appearing once. Input material: PBMCs or T cells enriched from blood (not recorded which). Source of these receptors: a man aged 18-30 years who had recovered from COVID-19.

The rearrangement joins TRBV7-9 to TRBJ2-1; 8 positions match TRBD2. Looked up from germline, CDR1 is SEHNR and CDR2 is FQNEAQ (reference sequence). This CDR3 spans 15 amino acids. The V and J ends lost 5 bases and 0 bases, in that order; junction bases with no gene match: 3. DNA for the CDR3: TGTGCCAGCAGCCCAAGCGGGGGCTCCTACAATGAGCAGTTCTTC. Its translation: CASSPSGGSYNEQFF.

J is TRBJ2-7 and V is TRBV28; tentatively, D is TRBD1 (6 bases). The CDR3 sequence is 14 residues long. Per the germline V gene, CDR1 is MDHEN and CDR2 is SYDVKM. V dropped 2 bases and J dropped 0 bases, with 8 bases sitting between them. The CDR3 DNA is TGTGCCAGCAGTTTAGGGGGCAGCTCCTACGAGCAGTACTTC. Protein: CASSLGGSSYEQYF.

The CDR3: CASSQSTSSTYNEQFF. As DNA, the CDR3 is TGTGCCAGCAGCCAATCGACTAGCTCCACATACAATGAGCAGTTCTTC. The chain employs TRBV14 and TRBJ2-1; the match to TRBD2 covers 7 bases. The junction had 8 bases not matched to a gene; V was cut back by 2 bases and J by 4 bases. Germline V gene data show CDR1 as SGHDN and CDR2 as FVKESK. The CDR3 runs to 16 residues.

J is TRBJ1-1 and V is TRBV7-9, with TRBD1 matching 7 bases. Germline CDR1 and CDR2: SEHNR and FQNEAQ (reference sequence). CDR3 length: 14 residues. Losses at the gene ends were 2 bases for V and 5 bases for J; bases not matched to a gene: 5. The CDR3 DNA reads TGTGCCAGCAGCTTAAAGGGGGCTAGGACTGAAGCTTTCTTT. It specifies CASSLKGARTEAFF.

The chain has TRBV28 and TRBJ1-1, with 7 bases that match TRBD1. This CDR3 contains 15 residues. Trimming took 5 bases from V and 0 from J; bases not matched to a gene: 6. Per the germline V gene, CDR1 is MDHEN and CDR2 is SYDVKM. DNA of the CDR3: TGTGCCAGCAGTCCGAGGGACAGCTTGAACACTGAAGCTTTCTTT. It codes for CASSPRDSLNTEAFF.

The chain uses TRBV19 and TRBJ2-7; TRBD2 agrees at 8 bases. CDR3 length equals 14 residues. Germline-derived CDR1 and CDR2 are LNHDA and SQIVND (reference sequence). V lost 3 bases, J lost 4 bases, and 5 bases stayed unmatched. The CDR3 here is CASSIGASGYEQYF. The CDR3 nucleotides are TGTGCCAGTAGTATCGGGGCTAGCGGGTACGAGCAGTACTTC.

The rearrangement uses TRBV2 and TRBJ2-7, with 8 positions matching TRBD1. Germline CDR1 is SNHLY and CDR2 is FYNNEI. The CDR3 covers 13 residues. Unmatched junction bases numbered 4, after V lost 6 bases and J lost 3 bases. CDR3 loop: CASSRDRNYEQYF. The CDR3 DNA sequence: TGTGCCAGCAGCCGGGACAGGAACTACGAGCAGTACTTC. The entire variable domain, with the rest obtained from reference TRBV2 and TRBJ2-7, is as follows: EPEVTQTPSHQVTQMGQEVILRCVPISNHLYFYWYRQILGQKVEFLVSFYNNEISEKSEIFDDQFSVERPDGSNFTLKIRSTKLEDSAMYFCASSRDRNYEQYFGPGTRLTVT.

This sequence joins TRBV4-1 and TRBJ1-4; 8 bases match TRBD1. The CDR3 covers 15 residues. V lost 2 bases to trimming and J lost 5 bases; unmatched junction nucleotides: 4. Germline-derived CDR1 and CDR2 are MGHRA and YSYEKL. As DNA, the CDR3 is TGCGCCAGCAGCCAAACCGGACAGGGAAATGAAAAACTGTTTTTT. Amino acids: CASSQTGQGNEKLFF.

Only one count was recorded for this clone. The V call is TRBV7-8, the J call TRBJ2-3; D possibly corresponds to TRBD2 (6 bases). Per germline, CDR1 SGHVS and CDR2 FQNEAQ. V was trimmed by 5 bases and J by 4 bases, leaving 22 bases between them. The CDR3 consists of 17 residues. DNA for the CDR3: TGTGCCAGCAGCAGGCAGCTCGGATTCCCGGGGGCAGATACGCAGTATTTT. Protein product: CASSRQLGFPGADTQYF.

CDR3 region: CATSTAGGVAGELFF. CDR3 nucleotides: TGTGCCACTTCCACGGCGGGAGGAGTCGCCGGGGAGCTGTTTTTT. The V call is TRBV19, the J call TRBJ2-2, with TRBD2 matching over 8 bases. The trim removed 10 bases at V and 6 bases at J, leaving 13 bases unmatched. The CDR3 is 15 residues long. CDR1 LNHDA and CDR2 SQIVND come from the germline V gene (reference sequence).

The chain couples TRBV10-3 to TRBJ2-2; 11 bases match TRBD2. The germline CDR1 and CDR2 sequences are ENHRY and SYGVKD. V lost 6 bases to trimming and J lost 6 bases; unmatched junction nucleotides: 6. This CDR3 contains 15 residues. The CDR3 is CAIRALAGEAGELFF. As DNA, the CDR3 is TGTGCCATCAGGGCACTAGCGGGAGAGGCCGGGGAGCTGTTTTTT.

This clone was seen more than once but under ten times. The chain links TRBV4-1 to TRBJ2-7; 10 bases fit TRBD1. Germline CDR1 is MGHRA and CDR2 is YSYEKL. The ends lost 2 bases at V and 3 bases at J; junction bases unmatched: 4. The CDR3 contains 15 residues. The CDR3 nucleotides are TGCGCCAGCAGCCAACCGGGACAGGGGCTCTACGAGCAGTACTTC. This sequence encodes CASSQPGQGLYEQYF.

CDR3 DNA sequence: TGTGCCAGCAGCCCCCACGGGACACTAGGTGACTATGGCTACACCTTC. Translation: CASSPHGTLGDYGYTF. The chain is built from TRBV7-9 and TRBJ1-2, with a tentative D call TRBD1 (6 bases). This CDR3 is 16 amino acids long. The V and J ends lost 5 bases and 3 bases respectively, with 19 bases between them. The germline V gene encodes CDR1 SEHNR and CDR2 FQNEAQ (reference sequence).

The chain combines TRBV7-9 with TRBJ1-1; D might be TRBD1 (6 bases). V was shortened by 3 bases and J by 3 bases, with 8 bases between the two germline ends. The V gene's germline CDR1 is SEHNR and CDR2 FQNEAQ (reference sequence). The CDR3 contains 13 residues. CDR3 loop: CASSLGGHTEAFF. In DNA, the CDR3 is TGTGCCAGCAGCTTGGGGGGGCACACTGAAGCTTTCTTT.

The J gene is TRBJ2-1, the V gene TRBV30; 7 bases are shared with TRBD2. The germline CDR1 and CDR2 sequences are GTSNPN and SVGIG (reference sequence). Losses at the gene ends were 1 base for V and 1 base for J; bases not matched to a gene: 4. The CDR3 extends over 15 amino acids. For the CDR3, the DNA is TGTGCCTGGAGTGAAGCGGGGTGGTCCTACAATGAGCAGTTCTTC. Protein sequence: CAWSEAGWSYNEQFF.

The rearrangement uses TRBV28 and TRBJ2-1, with D possibly being TRBD1 (6 bases). V lost 6 bases to trimming and J lost 0 bases, with 9 bases between them. Germline loops: CDR1 MDHEN, CDR2 SYDVKM. The CDR3 spans 14 residues. CDR3 protein: CASRIGGSYNEQFF. The CDR3 bases are TGTGCCAGCAGAATAGGGGGCTCCTACAATGAGCAGTTCTTC.